A selection of T cell receptor beta chains follows, all from one sample in a study of blood T cells in healthy people across ages. TCRdb redid the calling of the 5' RACE reads with MiXCR, one entry per CDR3 protein. The table has about 730,000 distinct CDR3 sequences, roughly two fifths seen once; the top ten hold 20% to 25%. The sample taken for sequencing was blood. The receptors stem from a woman aged 55-75 years in good health. Both conserved end residues are part of each CDR3. The D gene is left open where the match is weak. The size entry is marked missing in some rows and otherwise reads once, few, many or a size class.

j_call,d_call,clone_size,v_call,cdr3_aa,cdr3_nt
TRBJ2-2,TRBD1,.,TRBV29-1,CSVETGGTGELFF,TGCAGCGTAGAGACAGGGGGCACCGGGGAGCTGTTTTTT
TRBJ2-5,TRBD2,.,TRBV10-3,CAISESTSGNYNEQYF,TGTGCCATCAGTGAGTCGACTAGCGGGAACTACAATGAGCAGTACTTC
TRBJ1-5,.,few,TRBV30,CAWSRGANGQPQHF,TGTGCCTGGAGTCGGGGGGCGAATGGTCAGCCCCAGCATTTT
TRBJ2-7,.,.,TRBV4-1,CASSQGRAGGADEQYF,TGCGCCAGCAGCCAAGGCCGCGCTGGGGGGGCTGATGAGCAGTACTTC
TRBJ2-2,.,.,TRBV5-6,CASSLGPVRGARTGELFF,TGTGCCAGCAGCTTGGGGCCCGTCCGGGGGGCGCGCACCGGGGAGCTGTTTTTT
TRBJ2-5,TRBD2,.,TRBV4-3,CASSQDLGTSQETQYF,TGCGCCAGCAGCCAAGATCTGGGGACTAGCCAAGAGACCCAGTACTTC
TRBJ2-5,.,.,TRBV20-1,CSLLATQETQYF,TGCAGCCTCTTAGCGACCCAAGAGACCCAGTACTTC
TRBJ1-2,TRBD1,.,TRBV5-1,CASSTGTGGYGYTF,TGCGCCAGCAGCACTGGGACAGGGGGCTATGGCTACACCTTC
TRBJ1-6,.,few,TRBV20-1,CSAPQGYNSPLHF,TGCAGTGCGCCCCAGGGTTATAATTCACCCCTCCACTTT
TRBJ2-5,.,.,TRBV6-5,CASSYSGGVYETQYF,TGTGCCAGCAGTTACTCGGGGGGAGTGTACGAGACCCAGTACTTC
TRBJ2-5,.,.,TRBV28,CASSLSAYGQYF,TGTGCCAGCAGCCTATCAGCCTACGGGCAGTACTTC
TRBJ2-1,.,few,TRBV10-3,CAISTGTDPWGQFF,TGTGCCATCAGCACCGGGACCGACCCTTGGGGGCAGTTCTTC
TRBJ2-7,.,.,TRBV19,CASSKGIRGEQYF,TGTGCCAGTAGTAAAGGCATTCGGGGCGAGCAGTACTTC
TRBJ1-5,.,.,TRBV12-5,CASGLVVMLGQGLDNQPQHF,TGTGCTAGTGGTTTGGTGGTGATGTTGGGCCAGGGCTTAGACAATCAGCCCCAGCATTTT
TRBJ2-7,TRBD1,.,TRBV27,CASSTAPPGQGPYEQYF,TGTGCCAGCAGTACAGCCCCTCCGGGACAGGGTCCCTACGAGCAGTACTTC
TRBJ1-5,TRBD1,.,TRBV3-1,CASSQGDSRQPQHF,TGTGCCAGCAGCCAAGGGGACAGCCGTCAGCCCCAGCATTTT
TRBJ2-1,.,.,TRBV21-1,CASSKNGTSGRSGQFF,TGTGCCAGCAGCAAAAACGGGACTAGCGGGAGGTCTGGGCAGTTCTTC
TRBJ1-2,.,.,TRBV2,CASTPRAPLGYTF,TGTGCCAGCACCCCCAGGGCACCCCTGGGCTACACCTTC
TRBJ1-2,TRBD1,.,TRBV20-1,CSARGQGADYGYTF,TGCAGTGCTAGAGGACAGGGGGCGGACTATGGCTACACCTTC
TRBJ2-3,TRBD2,few,TRBV6-2/TRBV6-3,CASQPGTSASTDTQYF,TGTGCCAGCCAACCTGGGACTAGCGCAAGCACAGATACGCAGTATTTT
TRBJ1-4,.,few,TRBV29-1,CSVVGGGTGNEKLFF,TGCAGCGTTGTTGGAGGCGGGACGGGTAATGAAAAGCTGTTTTTT
TRBJ2-1,TRBD2,.,TRBV4-3,CASSQDTAGLVGGPFSNEQFF,TGCGCCAGCAGCCAAGATACGGCAGGGCTAGTGGGAGGGCCCTTTAGCAATGAGCAGTTCTTC
TRBJ2-5,TRBD1,few,TRBV9,CASSPGQGGNEQYF,TGTGCCAGCAGCCCCGGACAGGGCGGCAATGAGCAGTACTTC
TRBJ1-6,.,.,TRBV7-3,CASSLWDNSPLHF,TGTGCCAGCAGCCTCTGGGATAATTCACCCCTCCACTTT
TRBJ2-3,.,.,TRBV7-3,CASSFRAGDREQDTQYF,TGTGCCAGCAGCTTCAGGGCGGGGGACAGAGAACAAGATACGCAGTATTTT
TRBJ2-7,TRBD1,.,TRBV5-1,CASSPTTGGSSYEQYF,TGCGCCAGCAGCCCGACGACAGGGGGGAGCTCCTACGAGCAGTACTTC
TRBJ1-2,TRBD1,.,TRBV13,CASSLDQDRGNYGYTF,TGTGCCAGCAGCTTAGACCAGGACAGGGGAAACTATGGCTACACCTTC
TRBJ1-5,.,.,TRBV11-2,CASSRTVDQPQHF,TGTGCCAGCAGCCGGACAGTGGATCAGCCCCAGCATTTT
TRBJ2-3,TRBD2,.,TRBV7-2,CTSSLGGLAGALDTQYF,TGTACCAGCAGCTTAGGGGGACTAGCGGGGGCCCTAGATACGCAGTATTTT
TRBJ2-2,TRBD2,.,TRBV4-2,CASSQEVAGKTGELFF,TGTGCCAGCAGCCAAGAGGTAGCGGGGAAAACCGGGGAGCTGTTTTTT
TRBJ2-1,TRBD2,.,TRBV3-1,CASSPLSGLAGALCNEQFF,TGTGCCAGCAGCCCATTATCGGGACTAGCGGGGGCCTTATGCAATGAGCAGTTCTTC
TRBJ2-3,TRBD2,.,TRBV7-7,CASSLELAGTSTDTQYF,TGTGCTAGCAGCTTAGAACTAGCGGGAACAAGCACAGATACGCAGTATTTT
TRBJ2-7,.,many,TRBV5-1,CASRAYEEYEQYF,TGCGCCAGCAGAGCTTATGAGGAATACGAGCAGTACTTC
TRBJ2-7,.,few,TRBV12-3/TRBV12-4,CASSLAPDINYEQYF,TGTGCCAGCAGTTTAGCTCCTGACATAAACTACGAGCAGTACTTC
TRBJ1-2,TRBD1,.,TRBV20-1,CSASGDSSGYTF,TGCAGTGCTTCTGGGGACAGCAGTGGCTACACCTTC